This is a list of T cell receptor beta chains from one sample in a study of cytomegalovirus exposure and HLA in healthy donors. Data came from immunoSEQ multiplex PCR; TCRdb stores just in-frame clones and leaves some out. The sample yields about 210,000 clones, about 90% seen once. Sample: PBMCs. Receptors were obtained from a boy younger than 10 in good health and CMV-seronegative. The CDR3 runs from the conserved cysteine through the conserved F or W. A D gene is named only where the DNA matches it firmly. Expanded clones get a size class; other rows say once, few or many, or leave the size out.

clone size	V gene	D gene	J gene	CDR3 DNA	CDR3 protein
-	TRBV7-2	-	TRBJ2-7	TGTGCCAGCAGCTTAACGGCCAACTCAGGCGACGAGCAGTACTTC	CASSLTANSGDEQYF
-	TRBV27	-	TRBJ2-3	TGTGCCAGCAGTTTAGCGGCCCTTGCGTTCACAGATACGCAGTATTTT	CASSLAALAFTDTQYF
-	TRBV19	-	TRBJ2-2	TGTGCCAGCCAACCTAATCTAGGTCGCGGGGAGCTGTTTTTT	CASQPNLGRGELFF
-	TRBV6-5	TRBD1	TRBJ1-1	TGTGCCAGCAGTACCTACAGGGGAGAAGCTTTCTTT	CASSTYRGEAFF
few	TRBV28	TRBD1	TRBJ2-3	TGTGCCAGCAGTTTCTCCGGACAGGGGGCTGATACGCAGTATTTT	CASSFSGQGADTQYF
-	TRBV30	-	TRBJ1-1	TGTGCCCGCAGGGAGGGCACTGAAGCTTTCTTT	CARREGTEAFF
-	TRBV10-3	-	TRBJ2-5	TGTGCCATCAGTGAGTCAGGGGCTGCACAAGAGACCCAGTACTTC	CAISESGAAQETQYF
-	TRBV9	TRBD2	TRBJ2-3	TGTGCCAGCAGCGGTAGCGGGAGCATGGGAGATACGCAGTATTTT	CASSGSGSMGDTQYF
once	TRBV6-1	-	TRBJ2-7	TGTGCCATCCGACAGGTTGGGACCTACGAGCAGTACTTC	CAIRQVGTYEQYF
-	TRBV6-1	-	TRBJ1-5	TGTGCCAGCACCGTGACAGGAAGTAGCAATCAGCCCCAGCATTTT	CASTVTGSSNQPQHF
-	TRBV30	TRBD1	TRBJ1-5	TGTGCCTGGTCGACAGGGTGGGGGCAGCCCCAGCATTTT	CAWSTGWGQPQHF
-	TRBV6-1	-	TRBJ1-1	TGTGCCAGCATCGGGGGGCTAGCTGAAGCTTTCTTT	CASIGGLAEAFF
-	TRBV5-3	TRBD2	TRBJ2-3	TGTGCCAGGGACACCGGGACTAGCGGGATTCCGCACACAGATACGCAGTATTTT	CARDTGTSGIPHTDTQYF
-	TRBV19	TRBD2	TRBJ2-3	TGTGCCAGTAGTACCTACGATAGCGGGGACCATAGCACAGATACGCAGTATTTT	CASSTYDSGDHSTDTQYF
-	TRBV6-1	-	TRBJ2-2	TGTGCCAGCAGTGAACAGGTGGCCAGGAACACCGGGGAGCTGTTTTTT	CASSEQVARNTGELFF
-	TRBV27	TRBD2	TRBJ2-5	TGTGCCAGCAGTTCCGTGGCTAGCGGCCCCCAAGAGACCCAGTACTTC	CASSSVASGPQETQYF
-	TRBV6-5	-	TRBJ1-5	TGTGCCAGCAGTTACGCAGGGGACGGTCAGCCCCAGCATTTT	CASSYAGDGQPQHF
-	TRBV6-4	-	TRBJ1-2	TGTGCCAGCAGTGCGTATGCAGGGTCCTATGGCTACACCTTC	CASSAYAGSYGYTF
-	TRBV6-6	TRBD2	TRBJ2-5	TGTGCCAGCAGTAAGCGGGGGGCCCAAGAGACCCAGTACTTC	CASSKRGAQETQYF
-	TRBV7-3	-	TRBJ2-2	TGTGCCAGCAGCCCACAGTCGAGCCGGGAGCTGTTTTTT	CASSPQSSRELFF
once	TRBV7-9	-	TRBJ2-5	TGTGCCAGCAGCCAGAAAGATAGCGGCAACCAAGAGACCCAGTACTTC	CASSQKDSGNQETQYF
once	TRBV7-2	-	TRBJ1-2	TGTGCCAGCAGCTTAAAACCCTTAAACAATGGCTACACCTTC	CASSLKPLNNGYTF
-	TRBV5-1	-	TRBJ2-5	TGCGCCAGCAGCCCCGATCGCGGGGCACAAGAGACCCAGTACTTC	CASSPDRGAQETQYF
-	TRBV6-4	-	TRBJ2-5	TGTGCCAGCAGTGCCGTGAGAGGAGAGACCCAGTACTTC	CASSAVRGETQYF
few	TRBV5-1	-	TRBJ2-5	TGCGCCAGCAGCTTGTTCCCAGGGATGGGAGAGACCCAGTACTTC	CASSLFPGMGETQYF
-	TRBV28	TRBD1	TRBJ2-5	TGTGCCAGCACGACAGGGCCGGGGACCCAGTACTTC	CASTTGPGTQYF
-	TRBV6-5	TRBD1	TRBJ2-7	TGTGCCAGCAGTTACTCGCAGGGGGCCTACGAGCAGTACTTC	CASSYSQGAYEQYF
once	TRBV5-6	TRBD1	TRBJ2-2	TGTGCCAGCAGCTTGGAACTGACAGGGAGTACCGGGGAGCTGTTTTTT	CASSLELTGSTGELFF
-	TRBV9	TRBD2	TRBJ2-7	TGTGCCAGCAGCGTAGGGACTAGCGGGGGCTACGAGCAGTACTTC	CASSVGTSGGYEQYF
few	TRBV2	-	TRBJ1-5	TGTGCCACCCACCTATCCACAGGACAGCCCCAGCATTTT	CATHLSTGQPQHF
once	TRBV29-1	TRBD2	TRBJ2-7	TGCAGCGTTGAAGCGGGAGGGCCGTACGAGCAGTACTTC	CSVEAGGPYEQYF
-	TRBV15	-	TRBJ2-6	TGTGCCACCAGCAGAGGAGGCTCTGGGGCCAACGTCCTGACTTTC	CATSRGGSGANVLTF
-	TRBV15	TRBD1	TRBJ1-1	TGTGCCACCAGCAGGGGAGGACAGGGAAACGCTGAAGCTTTCTTT	CATSRGGQGNAEAFF
-	TRBV6-6	TRBD2	TRBJ2-5	TGTGCCAGCAGTTCAAGCGGGAGAGGAGAGACCCAGTACTTC	CASSSSGRGETQYF
-	TRBV7-3	TRBD1	TRBJ1-2	TGTGCCAGCAGCGAAGGACAGGGGCCCGCCTATGGCTACACCTTC	CASSEGQGPAYGYTF
-	TRBV7-9	TRBD1	TRBJ2-5	TGTGCCAGCAGCTTAATAGGGACGACAGGGCGGACAGAGACCCAGTACTTC	CASSLIGTTGRTETQYF
-	TRBV29-1	TRBD2	TRBJ2-7	TGCAGCGTTGAAGCCGGGACTAGCGGGGGGCATGGGGCCTACGAGCAGTACTTC	CSVEAGTSGGHGAYEQYF
-	TRBV28	-	TRBJ1-2	TGTGCCAGCAGTTCCATACCAAGGTCGAGGCTAGGCTACACCTTC	CASSSIPRSRLGYTF
-	TRBV19	-	TRBJ1-2	TGTGCCAGTAGTATAGAGGGGACAATCTTAACCTATGGCTACACCTTC	CASSIEGTILTYGYTF
-	TRBV6-7	-	TRBJ2-1	TGTGCCAGCAGTCCTAAGGACAGTTTATACAATGAGCAGTTCTTC	CASSPKDSLYNEQFF
once	TRBV9	-	TRBJ2-5	TGTGCCAGCAGCGTCCTCGGAGAGACCCAGTACTTC	CASSVLGETQYF
-	TRBV5-4	-	TRBJ2-7	TGTGCCAGCAGTAGGGGGGGGCCTGAGGGCTACGAGCAGTACTTC	CASSRGGPEGYEQYF
once	TRBV7-9	TRBD1	TRBJ1-4	TGTGCCAGCTTGGGACAGGCTAATGAAAAACTGTTTTTT	CASLGQANEKLFF
-	TRBV28	-	TRBJ1-1	TGTGCCAGCAGGACGACAGAGCAAATCCACACTGAAGCTTTCTTT	CASRTTEQIHTEAFF
-	TRBV19	TRBD2	TRBJ2-1	TGTGCCAGTAGTTTTGGACTAGCGGGGGGGTACAATGAGCAGTTCTTC	CASSFGLAGGYNEQFF
-	TRBV7-9	TRBD2	TRBJ2-7	TGTGCCAGCCCCCCGACTAGCGGGGGGCCCCACGAGCAGTACTTC	CASPPTSGGPHEQYF
-	TRBV19	-	TRBJ1-3	TGTGCCAGTAGTATGAGGAGGCTGGGCACAACTGGAAACACCATATATTTT	CASSMRRLGTTGNTIYF
-	TRBV27	-	TRBJ2-2	TGTGCCAGCAGTCAGAACAGGGTAATTGGCGGGGAGCTGTTTTTT	CASSQNRVIGGELFF
-	TRBV4-2	-	TRBJ2-7	TGTGCCAGCAGCCCGGACGGCGGAGGATCCTACGAGCAGTACTTC	CASSPDGGGSYEQYF
-	TRBV19	-	TRBJ2-3	TGTGCCAGTAGTATAGATTCCGGTACAGATACGCAGTATTTT	CASSIDSGTDTQYF
-	TRBV29-1	-	TRBJ2-3	TGCAGCGTTGATCTCCCAGATACGCAGTATTTT	CSVDLPDTQYF
-	TRBV6-6	TRBD2	TRBJ2-5	TGTGCCACCGCGGGGGTGCTTCAGGAGACCCAGTACTTC	CATAGVLQETQYF
-	TRBV6-1	-	TRBJ2-1	TGTGCCAGCAGTGCAGAGAGCGGGCTAACCTCCTACAATGAGCAGTTCTTC	CASSAESGLTSYNEQFF